This is a list of T cell receptor beta chains from one sample in a study of CD8+ T cells in alopecia areata. Assay: immunoSEQ multiplex PCR; the TCRdb copy retains only in-frame clones and omits some. The table records 200,000 or so clones, 30% to 40% of them present only once. Sequencing used CD4+ T cells sorted from blood, obtained at week 34, from a patient treated with tofacitinib. All receptors derive from a human donor with alopecia areata. CDR3s include the opening cysteine and the closing phenylalanine or tryptophan. The D gene is left open where the match is weak. Rows may omit the clone size; those that give it use once, few, many or a size class.

j_gene | abundance | d_gene | v_gene | CDR3aa | CDR3nt
TRBJ2-7 | few | - | TRBV6-5 | CASKSSGRGEQYF | TGTGCCAGCAAGTCGTCTGGGCGGGGCGAGCAGTACTTC
TRBJ1-2 | few | - | TRBV5-1 | CASSWTALRDYGYTF | TGCGCCAGCAGCTGGACAGCCCTCAGGGACTATGGCTACACCTTC
TRBJ2-7 | - | - | TRBV27 | CASSLGAEPGYEQYF | TGTGCCAGCAGTTTAGGGGCGGAACCCGGCTACGAGCAGTACTTC
TRBJ2-2 | - | TRBD2 | TRBV27 | CASSGRGVNTGELFF | TGTGCCAGCAGCGGGCGGGGGGTTAACACCGGGGAGCTGTTTTTT
TRBJ1-5 | once | TRBD1 | TRBV4-1 | CASSEGQSNQPQHF | TGCGCCAGCAGCGAGGGACAGAGCAATCAGCCCCAGCATTTT
TRBJ1-1 | once | TRBD1 | TRBV25-1 | CASSESGTGGSEAFF | TGTGCCAGCAGTGAATCCGGGACAGGGGGCTCTGAAGCTTTCTTT
TRBJ2-1 | - | - | TRBV2 | CASSDGSGNYNEQFF | TGTGCCAGCAGTGATGGTAGCGGCAACTACAATGAGCAGTTCTTC
TRBJ1-5 | few | - | TRBV18 | CASSPPEGNQPQHF | TGTGCCAGCTCACCACCTGAGGGGAATCAGCCCCAGCATTTT
TRBJ1-2 | - | - | TRBV30 | CAWSVPNYGYTF | TGTGCCTGGAGTGTACCCAACTATGGCTACACCTTC
TRBJ2-1 | - | - | TRBV2 | CASRDGVGYNEQFF | TGTGCCAGCAGGGATGGGGTGGGATACAATGAGCAGTTCTTC
TRBJ1-2 | once | TRBD1 | TRBV5-4 | CASSPGDRAIRGYTF | TGTGCCAGCAGCCCCGGGGACAGGGCCATCCGCGGCTACACCTTC
TRBJ1-5 | few | TRBD1 | TRBV29-1 | CSVVTQGAGDQPQHF | TGCAGCGTTGTCACACAGGGGGCTGGTGATCAGCCCCAGCATTTT
TRBJ2-1 | - | TRBD2 | TRBV5-1 | CASNLLAGLNEQFF | TGCGCCAGCAATCTCCTAGCGGGGCTTAATGAGCAGTTCTTC
TRBJ2-7 | few | - | TRBV27 | CASSPISAGEQYF | TGTGCCAGCAGTCCAATCTCGGCTGGCGAGCAGTACTTC
TRBJ1-2 | - | - | TRBV29-1 | CSVEGILGSGYTF | TGCAGCGTTGAAGGGATCCTTGGGAGTGGCTACACCTTC
TRBJ1-2 | - | - | TRBV18 | CASSPPWGESYGYTF | TGTGCCAGCTCACCACCGTGGGGGGAGAGCTATGGCTACACCTTC
TRBJ1-2 | - | - | TRBV18 | CASSPPVGPGYTF | TGTGCCAGCTCACCACCCGTGGGCCCGGGCTACACCTTC
TRBJ2-1 | - | TRBD1 | TRBV4-1 | CASSQGGTQGARNEQFF | TGCGCCAGCAGCCAAGGGGGGACGCAGGGGGCACGGAATGAGCAGTTCTTC
TRBJ1-2 | - | - | TRBV11-2 | CASSLDSGPLYGYTF | TGTGCCAGCAGCTTAGATTCAGGGCCCCTATATGGCTACACCTTC
TRBJ2-5 | few | TRBD1 | TRBV5-4 | CASSLEAGGQETQYF | TGTGCCAGCAGCTTGGAGGCAGGGGGCCAAGAGACCCAGTACTTC
TRBJ2-1 | - | - | TRBV5-6 | CASSAGRPNNEQFF | TGTGCCAGCAGCGCGGGTCGGCCCAACAATGAGCAGTTCTTC
TRBJ2-1 | - | - | TRBV7-3 | CASSYERRSYNEQFF | TGTGCCAGCAGCTACGAGAGGCGCTCCTACAATGAGCAGTTCTTC
TRBJ2-7 | - | - | TRBV29-1 | CSVEGLYEQYF | TGCAGCGTTGAAGGTCTGTACGAGCAGTACTTC
TRBJ2-4 | - | - | TRBV15 | CATSPRQAENIQYF | TGTGCCACCAGCCCGAGGCAAGCGGAAAACATTCAGTACTTC
TRBJ2-1 | - | - | TRBV5-6 | CASSLEGNEQFF | TGTGCCAGCAGCTTGGAGGGGAATGAGCAGTTCTTC
TRBJ2-5 | - | - | TRBV5-6 | CASSRDRRQETQYF | TGTGCCAGCAGCCGAGACAGGAGACAAGAGACCCAGTACTTC
TRBJ2-2 | - | TRBD1 | TRBV25-1 | CASSELVRGRGELFF | TGTGCCAGCAGTGAATTGGTCAGGGGGAGAGGGGAGCTGTTTTTT
TRBJ1-1 | few | - | TRBV7-3 | CASSPPPFGGKAEAFF | TGTGCCAGCAGCCCACCTCCATTTGGAGGGAAGGCTGAAGCTTTCTTT
TRBJ2-7 | few | - | TRBV14 | CASSSGRRDEQYF | TGTGCCAGCAGCTCTGGACGGAGGGACGAGCAGTACTTC
TRBJ1-2 | few | - | TRBV6-1 | CASSEAVYGYTF | TGTGCCAGCAGTGAAGCGGTCTATGGCTACACCTTC
TRBJ2-2 | - | - | TRBV29-1 | CSVGTANTGELFF | TGCAGCGTTGGGACAGCCAACACCGGGGAGCTGTTTTTT
TRBJ1-5 | - | - | TRBV5-1 | CARNQPQHF | TGCGCCCGTAATCAGCCCCAGCATTTT
TRBJ1-5 | few | TRBD1 | TRBV6-5 | CASSTDRVPGQPQHF | TGTGCCAGCAGTACAGACAGGGTGCCCGGCCAGCCCCAGCATTTT
TRBJ2-7 | few | - | TRBV7-9 | CASGRGSSYEQYF | TGTGCCAGCGGCCGGGGGTCATCCTACGAGCAGTACTTC